The 14 T cell receptor beta chains in this list originate from one sample, sequenced in a study of identical twins. One entry per CDR3 protein results from TCRdb running MiXCR on the 5' RACE reads. The repertoire has about 660,000 distinct CDR3 sequences, under 9% of them found once; the top ten carry 0.75% to 1%. This sample was also put to use in a study of yellow fever vaccine responses in identical twins.

The sample taken for sequencing was PBMCs. The receptors were gathered from a woman aged 18-29 years in good health.

For the CDR3, the DNA is TGTGCCAGCAGCTTAGCTCGGTACGGATTGAACACTGAAGCTTTCTTT. Its translation is CASSLARYGLNTEAFF. This rearrangement joins TRBV11-2 to TRBJ1-1, with D hard to call. Germline V gene sequence: CDR1 SGHAT, CDR2 FQNNGV. The CDR3 consists of 16 residues. The ends were cut back, 1 base at V and 0 bases at J, with 12 bases in the middle.

A few counts support this clonotype. The chain uses TRBV28 and TRBJ2-7; D is undetermined. The CDR3 totals 12 residues. Germline V CDR1 and CDR2: MDHEN, SYDVKM. Trimming shortened V by 5 bases and J by 6 bases, and 11 bases separated the two germline ends. The CDR3 sequence is CASSKVIGEQYF. CDR3 DNA sequence: TGTGCCAGCAGTAAGGTGATCGGCGAGCAGTACTTC.

This clonotype was seen a few times. V usage is TRBV6-2 or TRBV6-3 and J usage is TRBJ2-7; 10 positions agree with TRBD2. The V segment lost 2 bases and the J segment 3 bases; nucleotides outside the gene matches: 10. The CDR3 covers 17 residues. Germline loops: CDR1 MNHEY, CDR2 SVGEGT. In DNA form, the CDR3 reads TGTGCCAGCAGTTACGACGGGGGTAGCGGGAGGCTCTACGAGCAGTACTTC. It encodes CASSYDGGSGRLYEQYF.

Many counts were recorded for this clonotype. The chain combines TRBV4-1 with TRBJ2-1; TRBD2 agrees at 13 bases. CDR1 is MGHRA and CDR2 is YSYEKL in the germline V gene. V lost 5 bases to trimming and J lost 6 bases; unmatched junction nucleotides: 1. This CDR3 region has 14 residues. The CDR3 reads CASSGLAGVNEQFF. CDR3 in DNA: TGCGCCAGCAGCGGACTAGCGGGAGTCAATGAGCAGTTCTTC.

This clonotype has a handful of counts. The chain links TRBV7-3 to TRBJ1-6; D is unresolved. Trimming stripped 2 bases from V and 9 bases from J, with 11 bases between. The CDR3 loop spans 14 amino acids. Germline V CDR1 and CDR2: SGHTA, FQGTGA. CDR3 sequence: CASSLAGFGSPLHF. In nucleotides, the CDR3 is TGTGCCAGCAGCTTAGCCGGGTTTGGTTCACCCCTCCACTTT. The complete variable domain, with remaining parts taken from reference TRBV7-3 and TRBJ1-6, reads GAGVSQTPSNKVTEKGKYVELRCDPISGHTALYWYRQSLGQGPEFLIYFQGTGAADDSGLPNDRFFAVRPEGSVSTLKIQRTERGDSAVYLCASSLAGFGSPLHFGNGTRLTVT.

This clonotype appeared many times. This chain joins TRBV12-3 or TRBV12-4 and TRBJ2-1, with a tentative D call TRBD2 (6 bases). Trimming left V 5 bases short and J 6 bases short, with 11 bases between. The CDR3 runs 13 residues. The CDR3 protein is CASSLGTPNEQFF. The CDR3 DNA is TGTGCCAGCAGTCTTGGGACTCCCAATGAGCAGTTCTTC.

The sample holds a few counts of this clonotype. The rearrangement joins TRBV4-3 to TRBJ2-7; D unresolved. V dropped 0 bases and J dropped 0 bases, with 9 bases sitting between them. The CDR3 extends over 15 amino acids. The germline V gene has CDR1 LGHNA and CDR2 YSLEER. The CDR3 DNA reads TGCGCCAGCAGCCAAGATAAAAGTTTCTCCTACGAGCAGTACTTC. Protein: CASSQDKSFSYEQYF.

This clonotype has only a few counts. The V call is TRBV5-1, the J call TRBJ1-1; TRBD1 matches 7 bases. CDR1 is SGHRS and CDR2 is YFSETQ in the germline V gene. The junction had 7 bases not matched to a gene; V was cut back by 4 bases and J by 1 base. The CDR3 is 15 residues long. CDR3 DNA sequence: TGCGCCAGCAGCATTTGGACAGGACAGAACACTGAAGCTTTCTTT. Translated: CASSIWTGQNTEAFF.

The chain has TRBV7-7 and TRBJ2-5; TRBD1 agrees at 8 bases. Germline V gives CDR1 SSHAT, CDR2 FNYEAQ (reference sequence). The CDR3 loop spans 15 amino acids. The CDR3 protein is CATSTDRAGKETQYF. As DNA, the CDR3 is TGTGCTACTTCAACGGACAGGGCGGGAAAAGAGACCCAGTACTTC. Full variable domain (missing parts from reference TRBV7-7 and TRBJ2-5): GAGVSQSPRYKVTKRGQDVTLRCDPISSHATLYWYQQALGQGPEFLTYFNYEAQPDKSGLPSDRFSAERPEGSISTLTIQRTEQRDSAMYRCATSTDRAGKETQYFGPGTRLLVL.

This clonotype was counted only a few times. The chain employs TRBV7-2 and TRBJ1-1; maybe TRBD1 (6 bases). The germline V gene encodes CDR1 SGHTA and CDR2 FQGNSA. Trimming stripped 1 base from V and 2 bases from J, with 14 bases between. The CDR3 extends over 16 amino acids. CDR3 nucleotide sequence: TGTGCCAGCAGCTTAGGCCGGACAGTTGTAAACACTGAAGCTTTCTTT. It yields the protein CASSLGRTVVNTEAFF.

This clonotype occurred a few times. The chain employs TRBV6-1 and TRBJ2-7, with 10 bases aligning to TRBD2. V trimming: 6 bases; J trimming: 1 base; junction bases outside the gene matches: 9. Germline-derived CDR1 and CDR2 are MNHNS and SASEGT. The CDR3 has 16 residues. CDR3 sequence reads: CASSTLEGLASYEQYF. The CDR3 region has the DNA TGTGCCAGCAGCACCCTTGAGGGACTAGCGTCCTACGAGCAGTACTTC.

This clonotype came up many times. The chain links TRBV12-3 or TRBV12-4 to TRBJ2-5; TRBD2 matches at 7 bases. The CDR3 runs to 13 residues. V trimming: 6 bases; J trimming: 7 bases; junction bases outside the gene matches: 8. CDR3 sequence (DNA): TGTGCCAGCAGATACGGGACTACGGGGACCCAGTACTTC. Amino acid sequence: CASRYGTTGTQYF.

This clonotype was detected a few times. The rearrangement links TRBV27 to TRBJ2-1, with 7 bases matching TRBD1. CDR3 length: 15 residues. Germline V CDR1 and CDR2: MNHEY, SMNVEV (reference sequence). After removal of 5 bases from V and 0 bases from J, the junction contained 4 bases not matched to a gene. CDR3 sequence: CASSPHRGSYNEQFF. The CDR3 nucleotides read TGTGCCAGCAGTCCTCACAGGGGCTCCTACAATGAGCAGTTCTTC.

This clonotype appeared a few times. The chain uses TRBV9 and TRBJ2-3; no clear D. Trimming cost V 0 bases and J 2 bases, with 10 bases left between them. Germline V gene data show CDR1 as SGDLS and CDR2 as YYNGEE. This CDR3 has 15 residues. This CDR3 reads CASSVAVSFTDTQYF. CDR3 nucleotides: TGTGCCAGCAGCGTAGCCGTCAGCTTCACAGATACGCAGTATTTT. The full variable domain, with the rest looked up from reference TRBV9 and TRBJ2-3, is DSGVTQTPKHLITATGQRVTLRCSPRSGDLSVYWYQQSLDQGLQFLIQYYNGEERAKGNILERFSAQQFPDLHSELNLSSLELGDSALYFCASSVAVSFTDTQYFGPGTRLTVL.